This T cell receptor (beta chain) derives from a study of blood T cell repertoires in COVID-19. Study information: Whether acute or convalescent, the COVID-19 samples came from the United States, Italy and Spain.

Recovered status in Cohort 3 required two negative PCRs, clearance, or symptom resolution. The CDR3 is 16 residues long. V gave up 2 bases and J gave up 4 bases, with 12 bases separating them. Germline V gives CDR1 SGHTA, CDR2 FQGNSA. TCRdb keeps only in-frame clones here, not all; method: immunoSEQ multiplex PCR. This sample has 250,000 to 300,000 clones, with about 80% found just once. Sequenced material: PBMCs or T cells enriched from blood (not recorded which). The clonotype comes from a man between 45 and 60 years old who had recovered from COVID-19. The chain joins TRBV7-2 to TRBJ1-6, with D uncertain. CDR3: CASSLSVHAYNSPLHF. CDR3 coding DNA: TGTGCCAGCAGCTTAAGTGTACATGCTTATAATTCACCCCTCCACTTT.